This T cell receptor beta chain was sequenced for a study of blood T cell repertoires in COVID-19. Authors' analysis steps: Scientists estimated how many nucleated cells there were by amplifying reference gene primers. This table comes from immunoSEQ multiplex PCR, and its TCRdb copy is limited to in-frame clones, with some not included. Clone size and the V and J calls come from that table; the DNA yielded D and trimming. The sample has 35,000 to 50,000 clones; nearly 90% are singletons. The receptor comes from a man in his forties or fifties with active COVID-19. Specimen: peripheral blood.

The CDR3 DNA follows: TGTGCCAGCAGTTCGGGACAGGTAAAAAATCAGCCCCAGCATTTT. As protein: CASSSGQVKNQPQHF. The J gene is TRBJ1-5, the V gene TRBV27; 8 nucleotides agree with TRBD1. J lost 4 bases, V lost 4 bases, and 6 bases had no gene match. The CDR3 runs 15 residues. CDR1 is MNHEY and CDR2 is SMNVEV in the germline V gene (reference sequence).